Presented here are 5 T cell receptor beta chains from one specimen sequenced in a study of blood T cell repertoires in COVID-19. Produced via immunoSEQ multiplex PCR; TCRdb's table is partial and in-frame only. The repertoire holds 150,000 to 200,000 clones, with 65% to 85% as singletons. Sequenced sample: peripheral blood. These receptors all stem from a woman aged 30 to 39 with acute or convalescent COVID-19.

The chain links TRBV7-6 to TRBJ1-1; maybe TRBD1 (6 bases). Trimming stripped 2 bases from V and 8 bases from J, with 9 bases between. Per the germline V gene, CDR1 is SGHVS and CDR2 is FNYEAQ. The CDR3 totals 12 residues. This chain's CDR3 is CASSLTGHEAFF. The CDR3 coding sequence is TGTGCCAGCAGCTTAACAGGGCACGAAGCTTTCTTT.

The rearrangement uses TRBV28 and TRBJ2-7; D possibly corresponds to TRBD1 (5 bases). CDR1 and CDR2 from the germline V gene are MDHEN and SYDVKM. CDR3 length equals 13 residues. V lost 6 bases, J lost 6 bases, and 15 bases lay in between. The CDR3 nucleotides read TGTGCCAGCAGCGCAGACAGTCCCTCCGAGCAGTACTTC. Translation gives CASSADSPSEQYF.

This clone appeared a single time. This rearrangement joins TRBV15 to TRBJ2-3; 9 bases line up with TRBD1. The CDR3 contains 16 residues. V lost 5 bases, J lost 2 bases, and 8 bases stayed unmatched. Germline CDR1 and CDR2: LNHNV and YYDKDF (reference sequence). CDR3 sequence (DNA): TGTGCCACCAGCGGTGATACAGGGGGCTCCACAGATACGCAGTATTTT. It codes for CATSGDTGGSTDTQYF.

The CDR3, as DNA: TGTGCCAGCCTGTACCAGGGGGCAGGTGAAGCTTTCTTT. Encoded protein: CASLYQGAGEAFF. This chain links TRBV7-9 with TRBJ1-1, with TRBD1 matching over 8 bases. V gave up 8 bases and J gave up 7 bases; unmatched junction bases: 9. Germline V gene lookup returns CDR1 SEHNR and CDR2 FQNEAQ (reference sequence). The CDR3 extends over 13 amino acids.

The J gene is TRBJ1-1, the V gene TRBV6-2 or TRBV6-3; 9 bases line up with TRBD1. The V and J ends lost 0 bases and 5 bases, in that order; junction bases with no gene match: 4. The germline gives CDR1 MNHEY, CDR2 SVGEGT. This CDR3 is 15 amino acids long. In nucleotides, the CDR3 is TGTGCCAGCAGTTACTCGGGACAGGGCAAGACTGAAGCTTTCTTT. This codes for CASSYSGQGKTEAFF.